These T cell receptor beta chains were read from a single sample in a study of identical twins. TCRdb processed the 5' RACE reads anew with MiXCR; each CDR3 protein has one entry. The data show 500,000 to 550,000 distinct CDR3 sequences, around 20% seen once. This sample also appeared in a second study, on T cells expressing NK-cell markers.

Sequencing was carried out using CD4+ T cells sorted from blood. The receptors were sampled from a woman aged 18 to 35 in good health. Each CDR3 is given with its conserved first and last residue. Fields, in order: D gene, clone size, V gene, J gene, CDR3 protein, CDR3 DNA. A D gene is named only where the DNA matches it firmly. Some rows mark clone size as missing; the rest say once, few, many or name a class of expanded clone.

>NA|few|TRBV29-1|TRBJ2-7
CSVEDRGFEQYF
TGCAGCGTTGAAGATCGAGGATTCGAGCAGTACTTC
>NA|many|TRBV4-1|TRBJ1-1
CASSPRRMSAGFMNTEAFF
TGCGCCAGCAGCCCACGGCGTATGTCCGCTGGTTTTATGAACACTGAAGCTTTCTTT
>NA|many|TRBV10-3|TRBJ2-1
CAISEYDEQFF
TGTGCCATCAGTGAGTACGATGAGCAGTTCTTC
>TRBD2|few|TRBV20-1|TRBJ2-7
CSAPFPGGRYEQYF
TGCAGTGCTCCCTTTCCGGGGGGGCGATACGAGCAGTACTTC
>NA|NA|TRBV18|TRBJ2-3
CASSPPVPTDTQYF
TGTGCCAGCTCACCACCGGTCCCCACAGATACGCAGTATTTT
>TRBD1|few|TRBV29-1|TRBJ1-5
CSALGQGGTQPQHF
TGCAGCGCCCTAGGACAGGGAGGAACTCAGCCCCAGCATTTT
>TRBD1|NA|TRBV29-1|TRBJ2-7
CSVGDRVLEQYF
TGCAGCGTAGGGGACAGGGTGCTCGAGCAGTACTTC
>TRBD2|NA|TRBV7-6|TRBJ2-1
CASRTSSGSLFF
TGTGCCAGCAGAACGTCTAGCGGGAGTCTGTTCTTC
>TRBD1|once|TRBV4-2|TRBJ2-1
CASTSRDRGDTEQFF
TGTGCCAGCACCTCACGGGACAGGGGAGATACTGAGCAGTTCTTC
>NA|NA|TRBV11-2|TRBJ2-7
CASSSSAGYEQYF
TGTGCCAGCAGCTCCTCCGCGGGGTACGAGCAGTACTTC
>TRBD2|once|TRBV18|TRBJ2-5
CASSPTLLAGQETQYF
TGTGCCAGCTCACCAACCCTTCTAGCGGGTCAAGAGACCCAGTACTTC
>NA|few|TRBV29-1|TRBJ2-1
CSVLFEAVQFF
TGCAGCGTTCTTTTCGAGGCAGTCCAGTTCTTC
>TRBD1|few|TRBV5-1|TRBJ2-3
CASSFGTGVTDTQYF
TGCGCCAGCAGCTTTGGGACAGGGGTCACAGATACGCAGTATTTT
>NA|NA|TRBV20-1|TRBJ2-1
CSASGLWGEQFF
TGCAGTGCTAGTGGACTTTGGGGGGAGCAGTTCTTC
>NA|few|TRBV29-1|TRBJ1-1
CSVRTRNTEAFF
TGCAGCGTTAGGACAAGGAACACTGAAGCTTTCTTT
>NA|few|TRBV19|TRBJ2-1
CASSIGRASSEQFF
TGTGCCAGTAGTATAGGGAGGGCCAGTAGTGAGCAGTTCTTC
>TRBD2|NA|TRBV9|TRBJ2-1
CASRPGLASDEQFF
TGTGCCAGCAGGCCGGGACTAGCAAGCGATGAGCAGTTCTTC
>NA|few|TRBV12-3/TRBV12-4|TRBJ1-2
CASSWVQNYGYTF
TGTGCCAGCAGTTGGGTACAGAACTATGGCTACACCTTC
>NA|many|TRBV20-1|TRBJ2-5
CSAQSQRETQYF
TGCAGTGCTCAGAGCCAGAGAGAGACCCAGTACTTC
>NA|NA|TRBV20-1|TRBJ2-7
CSALGPSSDEQYF
TGCAGTGCTTTGGGACCCTCCTCGGACGAGCAGTACTTC
>NA|NA|TRBV28|TRBJ2-6
CASRPVSGANVLTF
TGTGCCAGCAGACCCGTGTCTGGGGCCAACGTCCTGACTTTC
>TRBD1|few|TRBV6-2/TRBV6-3|TRBJ1-2
CASSYPGQTGYTF
TGTGCCAGCAGTTATCCGGGACAGACCGGCTACACCTTC
>TRBD2|few|TRBV6-1|TRBJ2-1
CASRRTSGSYNEQFF
TGTGCCAGCAGGCGAACTAGCGGGAGCTACAATGAGCAGTTCTTC
>TRBD2|NA|TRBV5-1|TRBJ2-1
CASSLRVAGEGEQFF
TGCGCCAGCAGCTTGAGGGTAGCGGGAGAAGGCGAGCAGTTCTTC
>NA|NA|TRBV5-5|TRBJ2-7
CASSLGAGENEQYF
TGTGCCAGCAGCTTGGGGGCAGGGGAAAACGAGCAGTACTTC
>NA|NA|TRBV5-5|TRBJ2-3
CASSPGTVWYTDTQYF
TGTGCCAGCAGCCCGGGGACGGTTTGGTACACAGATACGCAGTATTTT
>NA|NA|TRBV12-3/TRBV12-4|TRBJ2-1
CASSPTVGGGAF
NA
>NA|few|TRBV5-1|TRBJ2-5
CASSYQRIQETQYF
TGCGCCAGCAGCTATCAGCGGATCCAAGAGACCCAGTACTTC
>TRBD1|NA|TRBV6-1|TRBJ2-1
CASSDRGRYNEQFF
TGTGCCAGCAGTGACAGGGGGCGTTACAATGAGCAGTTCTTC
>NA|many|TRBV12-3/TRBV12-4|TRBJ2-5
CASSRLPSETQYF
TGTGCCAGCAGTCGCCTACCCTCGGAGACCCAGTACTTC
>TRBD1|NA|TRBV12-3/TRBV12-4|TRBJ2-7
CASSFRTGGWEQYF
TGTGCCAGCAGTTTTAGGACAGGGGGCTGGGAGCAGTACTTC
>TRBD2|NA|TRBV9|TRBJ2-4
CASSVRGGVGYAKNIQYF
TGTGCCAGCAGTGTTCGGGGGGGGGTGGGATACGCCAAAAACATTCAGTACTTC
>TRBD2|NA|TRBV6-1|TRBJ2-5
CASRVSGGRETQYF
TGTGCCAGCAGAGTTAGCGGGGGTAGAGAGACCCAGTACTTC
>NA|few|TRBV12-3/TRBV12-4|TRBJ2-2
CASSYTNTGELFF
TGTGCCAGCAGTTATACGAACACCGGGGAGCTGTTTTTT
>NA|NA|TRBV12-3/TRBV12-4|TRBJ2-2
CASRTPSREFNTGELFF
TGTGCCAGCAGAACCCCTAGCCGGGAGTTTAACACCGGGGAGCTGTTTTTT
>NA|few|TRBV12-3/TRBV12-4|TRBJ2-1
CASSLSSEAAFPFF
TGTGCCAGCAGTTTAAGTTCAGAGGCCGCCTTTCCTTTCTTC
>NA|few|TRBV20-1|TRBJ2-3
CSARFSGTDTQYF
TGCAGTGCTAGATTTTCGGGCACAGATACGCAGTATTTT
>NA|few|TRBV5-6|TRBJ2-7
CASSMGRHLHEQYF
TGTGCCAGCAGCATGGGCCGTCACCTCCACGAGCAGTACTTC
>TRBD2|few|TRBV7-9|TRBJ2-1
CASSLSSGSGHEQFF
TGTGCCAGCAGCTTAAGTAGCGGGAGCGGGCATGAGCAGTTCTTC
>NA|few|TRBV7-2|TRBJ2-3
CASSFGRASTDTQYF
TGTGCCAGCAGCTTCGGTCGGGCTAGCACAGATACGCAGTATTTT
>NA|few|TRBV20-1|TRBJ1-1
CSASSGTMNTEAFF
TGCAGTGCTAGCTCCGGGACCATGAACACTGAAGCTTTCTTT
>TRBD1|NA|TRBV12-3/TRBV12-4|TRBJ1-2
CASGKGQGAPGYTF
TGTGCCAGCGGTAAGGGACAGGGGGCGCCTGGCTACACCTTC
>NA|few|TRBV12-3/TRBV12-4|TRBJ2-5
CASSLGGPFGVTQYF
TGTGCCAGCAGTTTAGGGGGGCCCTTTGGAGTGACCCAGTACTTC
>NA|few|TRBV4-3|TRBJ1-4
CASSQEGPLWEKLFF
NA
>NA|few|TRBV7-9|TRBJ1-4
CASSLDLSALEKLFF
TGTGCCAGCAGCTTAGATTTATCGGCGCTTGAAAAACTGTTTTTT
>TRBD1|NA|TRBV12-3/TRBV12-4|TRBJ2-6
CASGGQGAFGANVLTF
TGTGCCAGCGGGGGACAGGGGGCCTTCGGGGCCAACGTCCTGACTTTC
>NA|NA|TRBV7-9|TRBJ1-2
CASSRNRDGYTF
TGTGCCAGCAGCCGTAACAGGGATGGCTACACCTTC
>TRBD1|NA|TRBV7-2|TRBJ2-5
CASSPRQGASQETQYF
TGTGCCAGCAGCCCCCGACAGGGCGCCTCCCAAGAGACCCAGTACTTC
>TRBD2|few|TRBV15|TRBJ2-1
CATSRGEGLEQFF
TGTGCCACCAGCAGAGGTGAGGGACTAGAGCAGTTCTTC
>TRBD1|NA|TRBV11-2|TRBJ2-5
CASSLSGQKETQYF
TGTGCCAGCAGCCTGTCGGGACAGAAAGAGACCCAGTACTTC
>NA|few|TRBV27|TRBJ1-6
CASSFFSILNNSPLHF
TGTGCCAGCAGTTTTTTCAGTATACTTAATAATTCACCCCTCCACTTT
>TRBD1|few|TRBV12-3/TRBV12-4|TRBJ1-1
CASSGQGAYSEAFF
TGTGCCAGCAGCGGACAGGGGGCTTATTCTGAAGCTTTCTTT